These 15 T cell receptor beta chains came from one sample sequenced in a study of blood T cell repertoires in COVID-19. Here immunoSEQ multiplex PCR was the method, and the copy in TCRdb shows in-frame clones only, minus some. Of roughly 350,000 clones in the sample, about 87% were seen once. The specimen was peripheral blood. These receptors originate from a woman aged 25 to 45 with COVID-19, enrolled during active disease.

The J gene is TRBJ2-1, the V gene TRBV19; TRBD2 matches 9 bases. There are 16 residues in the CDR3. The V and J ends lost 2 bases and 8 bases, in that order; junction bases with no gene match: 10. CDR1 and CDR2 (germline): LNHDA, SQIVND (reference sequence). The DNA for the CDR3 is TGTGCCAGTAGTATACGACTAGCGGAACCTCCGGATGAGCAGTTCTTC. Its protein product is CASSIRLAEPPDEQFF.

The genes are TRBV5-4 and TRBJ2-3, with 9 bases lining up with TRBD1. The CDR3 runs to 16 residues. The junction had 7 bases not matched to a gene; V was cut back by 4 bases and J by 1 base. Germline V gene lookup returns CDR1 SGHNT and CDR2 YYREEE (reference sequence). CDR3: CASSAWGQGGTDTQYF. The CDR3 DNA follows: TGTGCCAGCAGCGCCTGGGGACAGGGCGGCACAGATACGCAGTATTTT.

This clone was seen once. The chain uses TRBV10-2 and TRBJ2-5; 8 bases line up with TRBD2. The germline CDR1 and CDR2 sequences are WSHSY and SAAADI. V was pared by 5 bases and J by 4 bases, with 9 bases of the junction left unmatched. The CDR3 has 15 residues. CDR3 in DNA: TGCGCCAGCAGTATCCGGGGGGGCGGTTTAGAGACCCAGTACTTC. It encodes CASSIRGGGLETQYF.

The V gene is TRBV19, the J gene TRBJ2-5; TRBD1 matches 10 bases. V lost 9 bases, J lost 0 bases, and 4 bases stayed unmatched. Germline V lookup: CDR1 LNHDA, CDR2 SQIVND (reference sequence). The length of the CDR3 is 14 residues. The CDR3 reads CASAGQGNQETQYF. The DNA of the CDR3 is TGTGCCAGCGCGGGACAGGGGAACCAAGAGACCCAGTACTTC.

The chain employs TRBV29-1 and TRBJ1-4, with D hard to call. Per the germline V gene, CDR1 is SQVTM and CDR2 is ANQGSEA. This CDR3 has 14 amino acids. V was cut by 4 bases and J by 0 bases, with 9 bases left in between. CDR3 sequence: CSVGERTTNEKLFF. The DNA of the CDR3 is TGCAGCGTTGGTGAGAGGACAACTAATGAAAAACTGTTTTTT.

This chain links TRBV6-6 with TRBJ2-1, with 7 bases fitting TRBD2. The J segment lost 10 bases and the V segment lost 2 bases, leaving 11 bases of the junction unmatched. The CDR3 is 15 amino acids. Looked up from germline, CDR1 is MNHNY and CDR2 is SVGAGI (reference sequence). CDR3 region: CASSYRGGTIEEQFF. The CDR3 coding sequence is TGTGCCAGCAGTTACAGGGGAGGGACGATCGAAGAGCAGTTCTTC.

The chain recombines TRBV27 with TRBJ2-3; the match to TRBD1 covers 8 bases. In germline, CDR1 is MNHEY, CDR2 SMNVEV (reference sequence). This CDR3 is 15 amino acids long. The J segment lost 4 bases and the V segment lost 2 bases, leaving 5 bases of the junction unmatched. The CDR3 DNA follows: TGTGCCAGCAGTTTAATACAGGGGGTCGCAGATACGCAGTATTTT. Encoded protein: CASSLIQGVADTQYF.

The chain joins TRBV9 to TRBJ2-5; 7 bases are a match to TRBD2. V gave up 3 bases and J gave up 5 bases; unmatched junction bases: 16. Germline lookup yields CDR1 SGDLS and CDR2 YYNGEE. This CDR3 spans 17 amino acids. Written as DNA, the CDR3 is TGTGCCAGCAGCGGGCCGGACCGGGAGGCCCGTATGGAGACCCAGTACTTC. Amino acid sequence: CASSGPDREARMETQYF.

The rearrangement uses TRBV4-3 and TRBJ2-1; 13 bases are shared with TRBD2. Germline V gene sequence: CDR1 LGHNA, CDR2 YSLEER. V lost 0 bases and J lost 8; bases outside the gene matches: 16. The CDR3 has 20 residues. DNA for the CDR3: TGCGCCAGCAGCCAAGATGCCCCACTAGCGGGAGGGATATACAGCGATGAGCAGTTCTTC. Protein product: CASSQDAPLAGGIYSDEQFF.

The gene calls are TRBV9 and TRBJ1-2, with D unresolved. The V gene's germline CDR1 is SGDLS and CDR2 YYNGEE. V lost 0 bases, J lost 2 bases, and 8 bases lay in between. CDR3 length: 14 amino acids. CDR3 sequence reads: CASSVGVANYGYTF. DNA for the CDR3: TGTGCCAGCAGCGTAGGGGTAGCAAACTATGGCTACACCTTC.

The rearrangement uses TRBV30 and TRBJ1-2, with 10 bases fitting TRBD1. The ends lost 1 base at V and 4 bases at J; junction bases unmatched: 3. This CDR3 region has 14 residues. Germline assignment: CDR1 GTSNPN and CDR2 SVGIG (reference sequence). The CDR3 coding sequence is TGTGCCTGGAGTGCGGGACAGGGGACCTATGGCTACACCTTC. Protein sequence: CAWSAGQGTYGYTF.

V usage is TRBV2 and J usage is TRBJ1-2; TRBD1 matches 7 bases. Germline CDR1 SNHLY, CDR2 FYNNEI. This CDR3 spans 14 amino acids. V was clipped by 6 bases and J by 3 bases; unmatched bases: 7. The DNA of the CDR3 is TGTGCCAGCAGGGGACAGTCCCTGGACTATGGCTACACCTTC. This codes for CASRGQSLDYGYTF.

The J gene is TRBJ1-5, the V gene TRBV24-1, with 9 bases that match TRBD1. Germline CDR1 is KGHDR and CDR2 is SFDVKD. J gave up 6 bases and V 0 bases, and 2 bases lay outside the gene matches. The CDR3 is 15 amino acids. In DNA form, the CDR3 reads TGTGCCACCAGTGATTTGGAGGGACAGGGTCAGCCCCAGCATTTT. It specifies CATSDLEGQGQPQHF.

This chain links TRBV18 with TRBJ1-1; D ambiguous. The CDR3 is 15 residues long. Germline values: CDR1 KGHSH, CDR2 LQKENI. V was trimmed by 3 bases and J by 4 bases, leaving 15 bases between them. The CDR3 region is CASSPAAGSGTEAFF. CDR3 nucleotide sequence: TGTGCCAGCTCACCCGCCGCGGGGTCGGGCACTGAAGCTTTCTTT.

This clone was seen a handful of times. The chain recombines TRBV2 with TRBJ2-4; TRBD1 matches at 9 bases. Trimming cost V 0 bases and J 7 bases; bases outside gene matches: 4. The CDR3 consists of 15 residues. The germline V gene encodes CDR1 SNHLY and CDR2 FYNNEI. CDR3 nucleotides: TGTGCCAGCAGTGAAGCCCGGGACAGGGCCAACATTCAGTACTTC. It codes for CASSEARDRANIQYF.